Shown below are 19 T cell receptor delta chains from a single sample sequenced in a study of gamma-delta T cells after stem cell transplantation (TCRdb year 2016). Library prep was done by RT-PCR. The sequencer was an Illumina MiSeq. After TCRdb called clones again from the public reads with CATT, rows with identical DNA were merged. The sample data list over a thousand delta-chain clones, and more than 2% of these were observed just once. The ten largest make up 40% to 60% of the sample. The sequencing input was gamma-delta T cells. All receptors come from a human donor. It is not recorded whose cells these are; they may come from a transplant donor.

This clone was counted only a few times. One base away lies a much larger clone, so this may be a sequencing read error. Other DNA sequences in this sample translate to the same CDR3. V is TRDV2 and J is TRDJ1; 8 bases agree with TRDD3. Trimming at V came to 6 bases and at J to 3 bases, leaving 14 bases not matched to a gene. CDR3 length: 16 residues. Germline V gives CDR1 GEAIGNYY, CDR2 EKD. The CDR3 reads CACRPVGDVDPDKLIF. The CDR3 DNA reads TGTGCCTGTAGGCCTGTGGGGGATGTGGACCCCGATAAACTCATCTTT.

As for this clone: TCRdb's entry gives the protein of a much larger clone, which mismatches this DNA's translation at residue 13, likely from a read error; the protein reported here is translated from the DNA. This chain uses TRDV2 with TRDJ1; the match to TRDD3 covers 11 bases. The germline gives CDR1 GEAIGNYY, CDR2 EKD. The CDR3 is 18 amino acids. Trimming at V came to 4 bases and at J to 3 bases, leaving 15 bases not matched to a gene. The CDR3 DNA sequence: TGTGCCTGTGATCCGGTTAGAATGGGGGATACGTACGCCGATAAACTCATCTTT. Translation gives CACDPVRMGDTYADKLIF.

Remarks on this clone: TCRdb lists the protein of a much larger clone for this DNA, which differs at residue 4, so this is likely a read error; the protein given here is translated from the DNA itself. This chain joins TRDV2 and TRDJ1; 9 positions agree with TRDD3. Germline-derived CDR1 and CDR2 are GEAIGNYY and EKD. Trimming at V came to 5 bases and at J to 0 bases, leaving 9 bases not matched to a gene. This CDR3 contains 16 residues. The CDR3 nucleotides are TGTGCCTGTGGCTCCCTACTGGGGGACCACACCGATAAACTCATCTTT. As protein: CACGSLLGDHTDKLIF.

This clone is labeled medium-sized (0.01 to 0.1%). This sequence joins TRDV2 and TRDJ1, with TRDD3 matching 12 bases. This CDR3 comprises 17 residues. Germline trimming cut 3 bases from V and 0 bases from J; bases unmatched to any gene: 7. The germline gives CDR1 GEAIGNYY, CDR2 EKD. CDR3 nucleotides: TGTGCCTGTGACCCGCTACTGGGGGATACTTACACCGATAAACTCATCTTT. Amino acids: CACDPLLGDTYTDKLIF.

Details on this clone: The protein given by TCRdb reflects a much larger clone and differs at residue 4 from this DNA's translation, likely from a read error; the protein shown is the DNA's translation. This chain links TRDV2 with TRDJ1; 10 nucleotides match TRDD3. The germline V gene has CDR1 GEAIGNYY and CDR2 EKD. This CDR3 is built from 17 residues. V gave up 5 bases and J gave up 0 bases; unmatched junction bases: 11. The CDR3 DNA reads TGTGCCTGTGGCGTACTGGGGGATCGGCGATACACCGATAAACTCATCTTT. Encoded protein: CACGVLGDRRYTDKLIF.

Of note for this clone: This DNA's translation and the protein TCRdb lists, from a much larger clone, do not match at residue 3, likely due to a read error; the protein shown is translated from the DNA. V and J are TRDV2 and TRDJ1, with 9 bases fitting TRDD3. The CDR3 extends over 15 amino acids. Germline CDR1 is GEAIGNYY and CDR2 is EKD. CDR3 sequence (DNA): TGTGCCCGTGACTCCCTACTGGGGGACAAGGATAAACTCATCTTT. This encodes CARDSLLGDKDKLIF.

This clone appeared a few times. The protein recorded in TCRdb matches a much larger clone and deviates from this DNA's translation at residue 9, suggesting a read error; the protein here is obtained by translating the DNA. The chain recombines TRDV2 with TRDJ1, with a tentative D call TRDD3 (5 bases). V gave up 3 bases and J gave up 4 bases, with 20 bases separating them. Per the germline V gene, CDR1 is GEAIGNYY and CDR2 is EKD. The CDR3 sequence is 16 residues long. CDR3 residues: CACDPLGESSGDKLIF. DNA of the CDR3: TGTGCCTGTGACCCCCTGGGAGAGAGCAGCGGCGATAAACTCATCTTT.

Concerning this clone: TCRdb assigns this DNA the protein of a much larger clone, which departs from its translation at residue 5; this likely reflects a read error, and the protein shown comes from translating the DNA. V gene TRDV2 combines with J gene TRDJ1; tentative D call: TRDD3 (6 bases). Deletions cut 3 bases from V and 0 bases from J, with 25 bases between. The CDR3 length is 19 residues. CDR1 is GEAIGNYY, CDR2 EKD, per germline. In DNA form, the CDR3 reads TGTGCCTGTGACGCCCTGGGGATTATTAGAGACACTCACACCGATAAACTCATCTTT. This translates into CACDALGIIRDTHTDKLIF.

This clone has more than one count but fewer than ten. For this DNA, TCRdb reports the protein of a much larger clone, which diverges at residue 4, most likely from a read error; the protein presented here is translated directly from the DNA. J is TRDJ1 and V is TRDV2; 7 nucleotides agree with TRDD3. There are 16 residues in the CDR3. Looked up from germline, CDR1 is GEAIGNYY and CDR2 is EKD. Trimming took 5 bases from V and 0 from J; bases not matched to a gene: 11. CDR3 DNA: TGTGCCTGTGGACCGGTGGGGGACATCGACACCGATAAACTCATCTTT. Its translation: CACGPVGDIDTDKLIF.

This clone is medium-sized in the sample. A far larger clone differs by one base, so this is likely a read error. Different DNA sequences within this sample yield the same CDR3. This chain joins TRDV2 and TRDJ1; 7 nucleotides align to TRDD3. This CDR3 is built from 17 residues. The J segment lost 0 bases and the V segment lost 2 bases, leaving 11 bases of the junction unmatched. CDR1 and CDR2 (germline): GEAIGNYY, EKD. CDR3 sequence (DNA): TGTGCCTGTGACAGGGTGGGGGACCAGAAGTACACCGATAAACTCATCTTT. This sequence encodes CACDRVGDQKYTDKLIF.

This clone was observed a handful of times. A read error is possible here, since a much larger clone lies one base away. The chain uses TRDV2 and TRDJ1; D may be TRDD3 (5 bases). Trimming left V 5 bases short and J 4 bases short, with 31 bases between. Looked up from germline, CDR1 is GEAIGNYY and CDR2 is EKD. The CDR3 is 19 residues long. The CDR3 reads CACGTISLSTGPYIDKLIF. In DNA, the CDR3 is TGTGCCTGTGGCACTATTTCCCTTTCAACTGGACCATACATCGATAAACTCATCTTT.

To note about this clone: The protein recorded in TCRdb matches a much larger clone and deviates from this DNA's translation at residue 14, suggesting a read error; the protein here is obtained by translating the DNA. This chain uses TRDV2 with TRDJ1, with 8 bases aligning to TRDD3. Germline CDR1 GEAIGNYY, CDR2 EKD. CDR3 length equals 17 residues. The CDR3 region has the DNA TGTGCCTGTGACAGGGTGGGGGATCAGAAGTACACCGATGAACTCATCTTT. Protein sequence: CACDRVGDQKYTDELIF.

Details on this clone: A read error likely explains why the TCRdb protein, taken from a much larger clone, differs from this DNA's translation at residue 10; the protein shown is translated from the DNA. This chain uses TRDV2 with TRDJ1; 10 bases are shared with TRDD3. In germline, CDR1 is GEAIGNYY, CDR2 EKD. This CDR3 spans 15 amino acids. With 3 bases clipped from V and 8 bases from J, the junction kept 11 bases outside the gene matches. CDR3 amino acids: CACDVLGDRWEKLIF. The CDR3 bases are TGTGCCTGTGACGTACTGGGGGATCGGTGGGAGAAACTCATCTTT.

A note on this clone: This DNA translates differently at residue 8 from the TCRdb protein, which is that of a much larger clone; a read error is likely, and the protein shown is the DNA's own translation. The chain joins TRDV2 to TRDJ2, with TRDD3 matching 7 bases. There are 14 residues in the CDR3. V lost 1 base, J lost 5 bases, and 3 bases stayed unmatched. CDR1 GEAIGNYY and CDR2 EKD come from the germline V gene. CDR3 coding DNA: TGTGCCTGTGACACGGTGGGGGAAACAGCACAACTCTTCTTT. This translates into CACDTVGETAQLFF.

This clone appeared a few times. TCRdb's protein, taken from a much larger clone, differs from this DNA's translation at residue 10, likely owing to a read error; the protein displayed comes from the DNA. The chain recombines TRDV2 with TRDJ1, with 9 positions matching TRDD3. Per the germline V gene, CDR1 is GEAIGNYY and CDR2 is EKD. The CDR3 contains 19 residues. V gave up 1 base and J gave up 4 bases; unmatched junction bases: 18. CDR3 DNA sequence: TGTGCCTGTGACACGGTGACTGGGGGCCGACTGGGGGAAAACGATAAACTCATCTTT. Residues: CACDTVTGGRLGENDKLIF.

In its sample, this clone was seen a few times. The protein TCRdb lists belongs to a much larger clone and differs from this DNA's translation at residue 11, which points to a read error; the protein shown is made from the DNA. The rearrangement uses TRDV2 and TRDJ1; no clear D gene. The CDR3 runs 20 residues. CDR1 is GEAIGNYY, CDR2 EKD, per germline. V lost 1 base and J 0 bases, leaving 26 bases between the germline ends. Here the CDR3 reads CACDTIRPPGEGPDTDKLIF. The CDR3 bases are TGTGCCTGTGACACGATTCGCCCGCCTGGTGAGGGACCTGACACCGATAAACTCATCTTT.

By proportion, this clone is medium-sized. A read error is likely here: a far larger clone is one base away. This chain joins TRDV2 and TRDJ3, with 11 bases aligning to TRDD3. In germline, CDR1 is GEAIGNYY, CDR2 EKD. The CDR3 spans 20 residues. The CDR3 loop reads CACDTVLGDTSSWDTQQMFF. The CDR3 nucleotides are TGTGCCTGTGACACCGTTCTGGGGGATACAAGCTCCTGGGACACCCAACAGATGTTTTTC.

This clone is judged medium-sized. This may be a read error: a much more frequent sequence differs by one nucleotide. This chain links TRDV2 with TRDJ1, with 9 positions matching TRDD3. V lost 3 bases to trimming and J lost 0 bases; unmatched junction nucleotides: 7. The germline gives CDR1 GEAIGNYY, CDR2 EKD. The CDR3 covers 16 residues. For the CDR3, the DNA is TGTGCCTGTGACGCCCTACTGGGGGACCACACCGATAAACTCATCTTT. This codes for CACDALLGDHTDKLIF.

This chain links TRDV2 with TRDJ2, with 10 positions matching TRDD3. The V gene end was trimmed by 0 bases and the J gene end by 1 base; junction bases not matched to a gene: 7. CDR3 length equals 18 residues. Germline V lookup: CDR1 GEAIGNYY, CDR2 EKD. The CDR3 DNA reads as TGTGCCTGTGACACCGTGGGGGATACAAGGGATTTGACAGCACAACTCTTCTTT. Protein sequence: CACDTVGDTRDLTAQLFF.